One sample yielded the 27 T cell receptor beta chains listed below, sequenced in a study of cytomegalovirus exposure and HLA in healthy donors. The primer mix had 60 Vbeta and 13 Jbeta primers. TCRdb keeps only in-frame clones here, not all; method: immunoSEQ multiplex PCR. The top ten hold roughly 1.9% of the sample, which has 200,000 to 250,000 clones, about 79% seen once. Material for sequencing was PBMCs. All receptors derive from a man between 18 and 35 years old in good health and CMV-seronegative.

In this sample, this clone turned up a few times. The CDR3 reads CSVEGQGIYNEQFF. As DNA, the CDR3 is TGCAGCGTTGAGGGGCAGGGAATCTACAATGAGCAGTTCTTC. The chain joins TRBV29-1 to TRBJ2-1, with D possibly being TRBD1 (5 bases). Germline CDR1 SQVTM, CDR2 ANQGSEA. Trimming took 3 bases from V and 3 from J, leaving 12 bases between them. This CDR3 is 14 amino acids long.

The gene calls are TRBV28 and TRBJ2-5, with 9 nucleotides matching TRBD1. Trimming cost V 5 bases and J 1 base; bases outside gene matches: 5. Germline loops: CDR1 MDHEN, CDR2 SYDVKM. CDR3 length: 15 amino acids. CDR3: CASSHGTGRQETQYF. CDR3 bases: TGTGCCAGCAGTCACGGGACAGGGCGCCAAGAGACCCAGTACTTC.

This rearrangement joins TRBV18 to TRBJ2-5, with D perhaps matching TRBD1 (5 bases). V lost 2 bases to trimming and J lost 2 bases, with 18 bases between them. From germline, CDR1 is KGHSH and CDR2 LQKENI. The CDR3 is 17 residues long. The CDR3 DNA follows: TGTGCCAGCTCACCAGCTAACAGGTGGGTCAGTCAAGAGACCCAGTACTTC. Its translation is CASSPANRWVSQETQYF.

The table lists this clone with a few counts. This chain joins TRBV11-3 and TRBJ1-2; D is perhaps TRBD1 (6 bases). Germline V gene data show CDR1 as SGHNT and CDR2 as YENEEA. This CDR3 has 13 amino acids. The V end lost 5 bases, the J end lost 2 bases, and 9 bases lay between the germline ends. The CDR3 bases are TGTGCCAGCAGCCGCACAGGGAACTATGGCTACACCTTC. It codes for CASSRTGNYGYTF. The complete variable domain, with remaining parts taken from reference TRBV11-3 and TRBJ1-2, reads EAGVVQSPRYKIIEKKQPVAFWCNPISGHNTLYWYLQNLGQGPELLIRYENEEAVDDSQLPKDRFSAERLKGVDSTLKIQPAELGDSAVYLCASSRTGNYGYTFGSGTRLTVV.

CDR3 sequence reads: CASSSGLAGDYNEQFF. The CDR3 nucleotides are TGCGCCAGCAGCTCCGGACTAGCGGGAGATTACAATGAGCAGTTCTTC. The J gene is TRBJ2-1, the V gene TRBV5-1; 13 nucleotides agree with TRBD2. This CDR3 comprises 16 residues. The J segment lost 4 bases and the V segment lost 3 bases, leaving 4 bases of the junction unmatched. Germline-derived CDR1 and CDR2 are SGHRS and YFSETQ.

The CDR3 sequence: CASSQEPGRDNEQFF. DNA of the CDR3: TGCGCCAGCAGCCAAGAACCAGGGAGGGACAATGAGCAGTTCTTC. J is TRBJ2-1 and V is TRBV4-1; 7 nucleotides match TRBD2. J gave up 5 bases and V 0 bases, and 4 bases lay outside the gene matches. The CDR3 has 15 residues. Germline loops: CDR1 MGHRA, CDR2 YSYEKL.

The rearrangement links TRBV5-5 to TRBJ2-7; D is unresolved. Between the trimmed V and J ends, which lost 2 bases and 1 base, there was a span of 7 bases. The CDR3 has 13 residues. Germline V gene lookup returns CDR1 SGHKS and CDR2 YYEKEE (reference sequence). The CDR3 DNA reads TGTGCCAGCAGCTTAACGGTATCCTACGAGCAGTACTTC. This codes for CASSLTVSYEQYF.

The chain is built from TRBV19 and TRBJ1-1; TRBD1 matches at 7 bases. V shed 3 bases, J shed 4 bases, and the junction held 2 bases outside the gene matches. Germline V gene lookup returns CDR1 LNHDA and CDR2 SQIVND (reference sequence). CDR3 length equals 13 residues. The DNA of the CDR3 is TGTGCCAGTAGTATGACAGGGAGCACTGAAGCTTTCTTT. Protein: CASSMTGSTEAFF.

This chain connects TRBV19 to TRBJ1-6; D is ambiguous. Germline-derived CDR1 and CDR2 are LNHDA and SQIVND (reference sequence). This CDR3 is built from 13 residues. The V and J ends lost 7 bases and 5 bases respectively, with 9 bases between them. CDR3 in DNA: TGTGCCAGTACTACGCTCAATAATTCACCCCTCCACTTT. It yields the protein CASTTLNNSPLHF.

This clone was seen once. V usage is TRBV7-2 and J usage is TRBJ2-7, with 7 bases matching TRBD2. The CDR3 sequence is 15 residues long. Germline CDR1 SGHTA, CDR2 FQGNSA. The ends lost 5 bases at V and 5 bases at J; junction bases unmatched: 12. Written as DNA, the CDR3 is TGTGCCAGCAGCCAGCGTGCGGGAGTTCCCCACGAGCAGTACTTC. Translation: CASSQRAGVPHEQYF.

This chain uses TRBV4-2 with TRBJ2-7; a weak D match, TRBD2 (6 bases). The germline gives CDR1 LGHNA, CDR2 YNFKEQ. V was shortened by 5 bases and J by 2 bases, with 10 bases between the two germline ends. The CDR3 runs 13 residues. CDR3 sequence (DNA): TGTGCCAGCAGCTCCCGACTAGCCTACGAGCAGTACTTC. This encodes CASSSRLAYEQYF.

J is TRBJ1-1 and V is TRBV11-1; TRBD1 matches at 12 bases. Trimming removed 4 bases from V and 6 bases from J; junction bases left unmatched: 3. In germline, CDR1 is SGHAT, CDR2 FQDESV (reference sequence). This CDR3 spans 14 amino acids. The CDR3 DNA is TGTGCCAGCAGCTCGGGACAGGGGGCGGCTGAAGCTTTCTTT. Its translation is CASSSGQGAAEAFF. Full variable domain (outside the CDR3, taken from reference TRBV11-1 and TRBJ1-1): EAEVAQSPRYKITEKSQAVAFWCDPISGHATLYWYRQILGQGPELLVQFQDESVVDDSQLPKDRFSAERLKGVDSTLKIQPAELGDSAMYLCASSSGQGAAEAFFGQGTRLTVV.

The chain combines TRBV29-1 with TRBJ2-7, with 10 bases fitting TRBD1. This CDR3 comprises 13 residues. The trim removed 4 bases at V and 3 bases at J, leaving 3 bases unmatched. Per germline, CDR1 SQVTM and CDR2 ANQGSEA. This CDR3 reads CSVAGQGHYEQYF. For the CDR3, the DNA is TGCAGCGTTGCGGGACAGGGGCACTACGAGCAGTACTTC.

The CDR3 protein is CASSPPTAMSYEQYF. Here the CDR3 DNA reads TGTGCCAGCTCACCACCTACTGCGATGTCCTACGAGCAGTACTTC. The chain uses TRBV18 and TRBJ2-7; unclear D gene. The CDR3 runs 15 residues. The germline gives CDR1 KGHSH, CDR2 LQKENI. Trimming pared 0 bases from V and 1 base from J, leaving 10 bases between.

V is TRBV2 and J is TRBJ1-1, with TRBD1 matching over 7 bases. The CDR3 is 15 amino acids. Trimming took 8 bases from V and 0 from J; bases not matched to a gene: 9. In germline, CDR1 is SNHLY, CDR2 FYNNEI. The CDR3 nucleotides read TGTGCCAGCCGCGCTTCGGACAGGTTGAACACTGAAGCTTTCTTT. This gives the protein CASRASDRLNTEAFF.

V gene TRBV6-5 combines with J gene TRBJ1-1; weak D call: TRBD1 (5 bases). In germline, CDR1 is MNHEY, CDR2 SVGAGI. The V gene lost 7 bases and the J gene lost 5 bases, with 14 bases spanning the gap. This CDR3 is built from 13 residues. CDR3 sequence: CASTNGGVTEAFF. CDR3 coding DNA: TGTGCCAGCACTAACGGGGGGGTAACTGAAGCTTTCTTT.

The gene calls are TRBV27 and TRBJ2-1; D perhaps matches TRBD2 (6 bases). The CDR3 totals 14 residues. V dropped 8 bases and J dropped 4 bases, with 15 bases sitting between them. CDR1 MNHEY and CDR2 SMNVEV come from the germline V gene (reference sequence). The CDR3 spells CASAASAVYNEQFF. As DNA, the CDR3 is TGTGCCAGCGCCGCTAGCGCTGTTTACAATGAGCAGTTCTTC.

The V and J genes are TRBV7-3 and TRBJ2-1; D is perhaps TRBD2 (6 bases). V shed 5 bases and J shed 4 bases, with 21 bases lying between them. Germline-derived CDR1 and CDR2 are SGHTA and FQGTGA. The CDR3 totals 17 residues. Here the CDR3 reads CASSPPLAWRGYNEQFF. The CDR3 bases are TGTGCCAGCAGCCCCCCTCTAGCGTGGAGGGGTTACAATGAGCAGTTCTTC. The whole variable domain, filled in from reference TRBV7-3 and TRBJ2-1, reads GAGVSQTPSNKVTEKGKYVELRCDPISGHTALYWYRQSLGQGPEFLIYFQGTGAADDSGLPNDRFFAVRPEGSVSTLKIQRTERGDSAVYLCASSPPLAWRGYNEQFFGPGTRLTVL.

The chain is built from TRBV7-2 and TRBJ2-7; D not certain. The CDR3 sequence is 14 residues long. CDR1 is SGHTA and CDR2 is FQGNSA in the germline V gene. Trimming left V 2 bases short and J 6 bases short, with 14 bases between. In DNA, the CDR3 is TGTGCCAGCAGCTTAATGCGCCTCGCTGGCGAGCAGTACTTC. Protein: CASSLMRLAGEQYF.

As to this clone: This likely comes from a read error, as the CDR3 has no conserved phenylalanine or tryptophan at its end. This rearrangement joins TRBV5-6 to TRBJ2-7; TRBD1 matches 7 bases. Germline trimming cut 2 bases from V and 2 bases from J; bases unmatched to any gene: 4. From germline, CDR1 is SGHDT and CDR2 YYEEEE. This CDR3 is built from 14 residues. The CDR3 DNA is TGTGCCAGCAGCTTTAACAGGGGCACCTACGAGCAGTACCTC. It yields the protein CASSFNRGTYEQYL.

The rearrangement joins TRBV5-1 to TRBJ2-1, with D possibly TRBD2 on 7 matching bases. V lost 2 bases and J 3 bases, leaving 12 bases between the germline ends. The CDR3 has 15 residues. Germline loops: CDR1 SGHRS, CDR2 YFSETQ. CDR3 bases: TGCGCCAGCAGCTTTAACGGGGGGCACTACAATGAGCAGTTCTTC. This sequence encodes CASSFNGGHYNEQFF.

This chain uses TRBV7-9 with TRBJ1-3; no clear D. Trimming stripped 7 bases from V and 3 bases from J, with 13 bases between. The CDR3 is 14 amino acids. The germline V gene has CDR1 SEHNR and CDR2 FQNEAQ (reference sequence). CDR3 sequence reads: CASNFQALGNTIYF. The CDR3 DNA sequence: TGTGCCAGCAATTTCCAGGCTCTTGGAAACACCATATATTTT.

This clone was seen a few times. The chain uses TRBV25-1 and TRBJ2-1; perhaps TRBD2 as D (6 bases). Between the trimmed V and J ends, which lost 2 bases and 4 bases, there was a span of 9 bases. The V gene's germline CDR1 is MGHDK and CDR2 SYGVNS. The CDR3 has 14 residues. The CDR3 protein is CASSETGEYNEQFF. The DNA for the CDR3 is TGTGCCAGCAGTGAAACGGGGGAGTACAATGAGCAGTTCTTC.

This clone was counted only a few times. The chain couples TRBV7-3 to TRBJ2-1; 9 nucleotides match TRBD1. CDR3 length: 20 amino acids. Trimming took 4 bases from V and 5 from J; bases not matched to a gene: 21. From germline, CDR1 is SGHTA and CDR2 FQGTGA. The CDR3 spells CASSSKTPGQGQYQNNEQFF. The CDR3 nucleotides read TGTGCCAGCAGCTCAAAAACCCCGGGACAGGGACAATATCAAAACAATGAGCAGTTCTTC.

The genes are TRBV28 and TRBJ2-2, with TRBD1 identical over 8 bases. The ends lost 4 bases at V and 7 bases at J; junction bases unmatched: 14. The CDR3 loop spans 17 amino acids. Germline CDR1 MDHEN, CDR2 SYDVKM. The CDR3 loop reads CASSSPTDRGRDGELFF. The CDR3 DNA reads TGTGCCAGCAGTTCACCGACTGACAGGGGAAGGGACGGGGAGCTGTTTTTT. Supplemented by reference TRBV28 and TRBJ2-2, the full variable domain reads DVKVTQSSRYLVKRTGEKVFLECVQDMDHENMFWYRQDPGLGLRLIYFSYDVKMKEKGDIPEGYSVSREKKERFSLILESASTNQTSMYLCASSSPTDRGRDGELFFGEGSRLTVL.

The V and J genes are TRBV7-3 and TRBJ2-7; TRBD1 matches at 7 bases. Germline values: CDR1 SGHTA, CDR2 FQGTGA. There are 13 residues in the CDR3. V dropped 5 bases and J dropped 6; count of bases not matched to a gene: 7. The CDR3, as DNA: TGTGCCAGCAGCCCGCGACAGGGTGGCGAGCAGTACTTC. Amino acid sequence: CASSPRQGGEQYF.

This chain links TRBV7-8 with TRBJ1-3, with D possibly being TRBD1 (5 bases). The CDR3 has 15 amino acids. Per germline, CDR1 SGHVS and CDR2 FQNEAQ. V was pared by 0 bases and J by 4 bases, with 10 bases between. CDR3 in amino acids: CASSLAGRAGNTIYF. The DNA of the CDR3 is TGTGCCAGCAGCTTAGCGGGCAGGGCGGGAAACACCATATATTTT.